These 9 T cell receptor beta chains originate from one sample sequenced in a study of control samples from healthy donors and cancer patients. Sequencing used immunoSEQ multiplex PCR; TCRdb keeps in-frame clones, though not all of them. The data show approximately 130,000 clones, 87% seen once. Sequences were obtained from blood. The source is a man aged 35-49 years in good health.

The J gene is TRBJ1-2, the V gene TRBV4-1; TRBD1 might be the D (5 bases). The length of the CDR3 is 15 residues. Germline V lookup: CDR1 MGHRA, CDR2 YSYEKL. Trimming cost V 3 bases and J 4 bases, with 15 bases left between them. The CDR3 protein is CASSHVGGTAYGYTF. For the CDR3, the DNA is TGCGCCAGCAGCCACGTGGGGGGAACCGCCTATGGCTACACCTTC.

The chain carries TRBV7-3 and TRBJ1-5; D may be TRBD1 (6 bases). Germline CDR1 reads SGHTA; CDR2 reads FQGTGA. Deletions cut 4 bases from V and 5 bases from J, with 15 bases between. This CDR3 spans 15 amino acids. For the CDR3, the DNA is TGTGCCAGCAGCTCGTCCGGGACATTCGATCAGCCCCAGCATTTT. Its protein product is CASSSSGTFDQPQHF.

This chain links TRBV4-3 with TRBJ2-5; D unclear. CDR1 and CDR2 (germline): LGHNA, YSLEER. Trimming removed 0 bases from V and 2 bases from J, with 19 bases in between. The CDR3 is 18 residues long. The CDR3, as DNA: TGCGCCAGCAGCCAAGATTGGGCTGCAGGACGGTCGCAAGAGACCCAGTACTTC. This codes for CASSQDWAAGRSQETQYF.

This clone has just a few counts. The chain has TRBV29-1 and TRBJ2-7; 10 bases map to TRBD2. The junction had 8 bases not matched to a gene; V was cut back by 6 bases and J by 0 bases. CDR3 size: 15 residues. Germline-derived CDR1 and CDR2 are SQVTM and ANQGSEA. In DNA form, the CDR3 reads TGCAGCGTGACTGGACTAGCGGATTCCTCCTACGAGCAGTACTTC. This translates into CSVTGLADSSYEQYF.

This clone occurred once. This sequence joins TRBV7-2 and TRBJ1-5, with D tentatively TRBD1 (5 bases). The V and J ends lost 8 bases and 5 bases respectively, with 13 bases between them. The CDR3 runs to 13 residues. Germline values: CDR1 SGHTA, CDR2 FQGNSA. The CDR3 sequence is CASQLWGDQPQHF. CDR3 DNA sequence: TGTGCCAGCCAATTATGGGGGGATCAGCCCCAGCATTTT.

V and J are TRBV21-1 and TRBJ1-4; whether TRBD1, the table's D call, matches the DNA was not checked. TRBV21-1 is classified as a pseudogene. CDR3 length equals 14 residues. CDR3 amino acids: CASSTRDSSEKLFF. CDR3 sequence (DNA): TGTGCCAGCAGCACCCGGGACAGCTCAGAAAAACTGTTTTTT.

This clone appeared a few times. The chain couples TRBV24-1 to TRBJ1-2; 7 bases match TRBD1. The CDR3 extends over 12 amino acids. Germline V gene data show CDR1 as KGHDR and CDR2 as SFDVKD. V shed 9 bases and J 5 bases; nucleotides not matched to a gene: 5. As DNA, the CDR3 is TGTGCCACCCAGGGGGGGCCGTATGGCTACACCTTC. Protein sequence: CATQGGPYGYTF.

The J gene is TRBJ2-7, the V gene TRBV7-2; D perhaps matches TRBD1 (6 bases). This CDR3 region has 16 residues. Per the germline V gene, CDR1 is SGHTA and CDR2 is FQGNSA. V lost 5 bases and J lost 9, with 26 bases in between. The CDR3 DNA reads TGTGCCAGCAGCCCTACCGGGACACCATTCTCCTTCGCGCAGTACTTC. The encoded protein is CASSPTGTPFSFAQYF.

V usage is TRBV5-1 and J usage is TRBJ1-5; perhaps TRBD1 as D (6 bases). The CDR3 length is 14 residues. The V end was cut by 0 bases, the J end by 3 bases, with 7 bases between. CDR1 and CDR2 from the germline V gene are SGHRS and YFSETQ. The CDR3 DNA is TGCGCCAGCAGCTTGGACAGGGCCAATCAGCCCCAGCATTTT. Its protein is CASSLDRANQPQHF.